A selection of T cell receptor beta chains follows, all from one sample in a study of OX40 agonist ivuxolimab in advanced cancers. TCRdb keeps only in-frame clones here, not all; method: immunoSEQ multiplex PCR. Here the sample spans roughly 48,000 clones, 75% to 85% being singletons. The source material was CD4+ or CD8+ T cells sorted from blood, sampled in a trial of the OX40 agonist ivuxolimab. Receptor source: an adult with an advanced solid tumor such as melanoma, head and neck, liver or kidney cancer. Each CDR3 is given with its conserved first and last residue. D genes are given only for firm matches. Size is omitted from some rows. Given values are once, few, many or a class for expanded clones.

j_gene | abundance | d_gene | v_gene | CDR3nt | CDR3aa
TRBJ2-7 | once | TRBD1 | TRBV10-3 | TGTGCCATCAGTGGGGACAGGCTCTCCTACGAGCAGTACTTC | CAISGDRLSYEQYF
TRBJ1-1 | . | . | TRBV6-4 | TGTGCCAGCAGTAGGCTCGCCGAGGACACTGAAGCTTTCTTT | CASSRLAEDTEAFF
TRBJ2-7 | . | TRBD1 | TRBV10-1 | TGCGCCAGCAGTGGAGGACAGGGAGCCTACGAGCAGTACTTC | CASSGGQGAYEQYF
TRBJ2-1 | . | TRBD2 | TRBV6-4 | TGTGCCAGCAGTGATACTAGCGGAGACAATGAGCAGTTCTTC | CASSDTSGDNEQFF
TRBJ2-7 | . | . | TRBV6-5 | TGTGCCAGCAGTCCTACGGCCAACCCCCACTACGAGCAGTACTTC | CASSPTANPHYEQYF
TRBJ1-2 | . | . | TRBV5-1 | TGCGCCAGCAGCCCCGCGGACCCCGGCGACTATGGCTACACCTTC | CASSPADPGDYGYTF
TRBJ2-7 | few | . | TRBV11-2 | TGTGCCAGCAGCTTAAACTACGAGCAGTACTTC | CASSLNYEQYF
TRBJ2-2 | . | . | TRBV7-2 | TGTGCCAGCAGCTTAGACGTGAACACCGGGGAGCTGTTTTTT | CASSLDVNTGELFF
TRBJ2-1 | . | TRBD2 | TRBV7-9 | TGTGCCAGCAGCTTGGTGACGCGGGGGGGCGGGGATGAGCAGTTCTTC | CASSLVTRGGGDEQFF
TRBJ2-3 | . | . | TRBV11-1 | TGTGCCAGCAGCTTAGTGGGGACTTACACAGATACGCAGTATTTT | CASSLVGTYTDTQYF
TRBJ1-4 | few | . | TRBV19 | TGTGCCAGTAGCAAGGGCGGCTATAATGAAAAACTGTTTTTT | CASSKGGYNEKLFF
TRBJ2-2 | . | . | TRBV5-1 | TGCGCCAGCAGCTTAGGGGGGGCAAACACCGGGGAGCTGTTTTTT | CASSLGGANTGELFF
TRBJ1-2 | . | . | TRBV4-2 | TGTGCCAGCAGCCAAGAGGTTGGGAGCTATGGCTACACCTTC | CASSQEVGSYGYTF
TRBJ1-3 | . | . | TRBV5-8 | TGTGCCAGCAGCCTGGTCTATCGTGGGGGAGACTCTGGAAACACCATATATTTT | CASSLVYRGGDSGNTIYF
TRBJ2-7 | few | . | TRBV19 | TGTGCCAGTAGTCAAACGGGACAAGGGGGTCTACTACTACTACAGGAGCAGTACTTC | CASSQTGQGGLLLLQEQYF
TRBJ1-2 | . | . | TRBV6-6 | TGTGCCAGCAGTCCCCGGGACATCTATGGCTACACCTTC | CASSPRDIYGYTF
TRBJ2-1 | . | . | TRBV29-1 | TGCAGCGCTGGGAACGGGAGAAACTACAATGAGCAGTTCTTC | CSAGNGRNYNEQFF